These 32 T cell receptor beta chains originate from one sample sequenced in a study of a mutant IDH1 vaccine in newly diagnosed glioma. Some clones are missing from TCRdb's copy, which holds only in-frame ones; the method was immunoSEQ multiplex PCR. The sample shows roughly 38,000 clones, 75% to 85% of them seen only once. Time point described: baseline, week 1 (first vaccination visit). Treatment here: pre-vaccination baseline after standard-of-care therapy. Source: PBMCs, taken from a glioma patient treated with radiotherapy, temozolomide or both. The receptor set was obtained from a man in his forties with glioma. Some clones in this sample may be carry-over from other donors' samples.

The table lists this clone with a count of one. The rearrangement joins TRBV5-8 to TRBJ2-1, with D perhaps assigned TRBD1 or TRBD2 (5 bases each). CDR1 and CDR2 from the germline V gene are SGHTS and YDEGEE. This CDR3 contains 14 residues. V was cut by 4 bases and J by 4 bases, with 12 bases left in between. CDR3 in amino acids: CASSVRDDYNEQFF. The CDR3 bases are TGTGCCAGCAGCGTCCGGGACGATTACAATGAGCAGTTCTTC.

This chain links TRBV4-1 with TRBJ2-2; 7 nucleotides agree with TRBD2. CDR1 and CDR2 (germline): MGHRA, YSYEKL. This CDR3 region has 16 residues. V shed 4 bases, J shed 7 bases, and the junction held 12 bases outside the gene matches. CDR3 DNA: TGCGCCAGCAGCCCGTCTTCAGCAGGGAGGGACGGGGAGCTGTTTTTT. Encoded protein: CASSPSSAGRDGELFF.

This chain connects TRBV2 to TRBJ1-5; D possibly corresponds to TRBD1 (6 bases). The length of the CDR3 is 13 residues. Germline lookup yields CDR1 SNHLY and CDR2 FYNNEI. The V end was cut by 6 bases, the J end by 7 bases, with 13 bases between. The DNA of the CDR3 is TGTGCCAGCAGCGCCGCAGGGGTACAGCCCCAGCATTTT. As protein: CASSAAGVQPQHF.

V is TRBV7-2 and J is TRBJ2-7, with a weak D call TRBD1 (6 bases). Germline V lookup: CDR1 SGHTA, CDR2 FQGNSA. This CDR3 spans 14 amino acids. Trimming stripped 1 base from V and 2 bases from J, with 9 bases between. For the CDR3, the DNA is TGTGCCAGCAGCTTAGAACAGGGTCCCTACGAGCAGTACTTC. This gives the protein CASSLEQGPYEQYF.

This clone was recorded once. The chain joins TRBV28 to TRBJ1-5, with 8 bases lining up with TRBD1. Germline V gene sequence: CDR1 MDHEN, CDR2 SYDVKM. V dropped 6 bases and J dropped 7; count of bases not matched to a gene: 8. The CDR3 covers 14 residues. For the CDR3, the DNA is TGTGCCAGCAGCCCCCGGACAGGGAGACAGCCCCAGCATTTT. Its protein product is CASSPRTGRQPQHF.

The CDR3 region is CAWSAWTKATNEKLFF. The CDR3 nucleotides read TGTGCCTGGAGTGCATGGACCAAGGCAACTAATGAAAAACTGTTTTTT. This chain uses TRBV30 with TRBJ1-4, with D hard to call. Trimming pared 1 base from V and 0 bases from J, leaving 12 bases between. This CDR3 contains 16 residues. Germline assignment: CDR1 GTSNPN and CDR2 SVGIG (reference sequence).

The gene calls are TRBV6-5 and TRBJ2-7, with D maybe TRBD1 (5 bases). Trimming cost V 6 bases and J 0 bases, with 9 bases left between them. The CDR3 is 13 amino acids. Germline loops: CDR1 MNHEY, CDR2 SVGAGI. The CDR3 region is CASRARGSYEQYF. CDR3 coding DNA: TGTGCCAGCAGAGCTAGGGGCTCCTACGAGCAGTACTTC.

This clone has a handful of counts. The rearrangement uses TRBV11-2 and TRBJ1-6, with unresolved D. The CDR3 extends over 15 amino acids. V lost 5 bases and J lost 1, with 9 bases in between. Germline-derived CDR1 and CDR2 are SGHAT and FQNNGV. The CDR3 loop reads CASSPAASYNSPLHF. In DNA, the CDR3 is TGTGCCAGCAGCCCAGCGGCATCCTATAATTCACCCCTCCACTTT.

V usage is TRBV7-2 and J usage is TRBJ1-2; TRBD1 agrees at 8 bases. CDR1 and CDR2 (germline): SGHTA, FQGNSA. This CDR3 has 13 residues. V was pared by 2 bases and J by 12 bases, with 8 bases of the junction left unmatched. This chain's CDR3 is CASSLPQQGGNTF. The CDR3 nucleotides are TGTGCCAGCAGCTTACCTCAACAGGGGGGAAACACCTTC.

V usage is TRBV5-5 and J usage is TRBJ1-1, with TRBD1 as a possible D gene (5 bases). The V end was cut by 4 bases, the J end by 10 bases, with 14 bases between. Germline V gives CDR1 SGHKS, CDR2 YYEKEE (reference sequence). CDR3 length: 12 amino acids. The CDR3 spells CASSRGDSRAFF. The CDR3 DNA follows: TGTGCCAGCAGCCGGGGGGATTCCAGAGCTTTCTTT.

This rearrangement joins TRBV6-1 to TRBJ1-5; 7 nucleotides align to TRBD1. This CDR3 has 17 residues. With V trimmed by 0 bases and J by 2 bases, 7 bases remained unmatched. Germline CDR1 reads MNHNS; CDR2 reads SASEGT. CDR3 in amino acids: CASSEALNRGRNQPQHF. The CDR3 bases are TGTGCCAGCAGTGAAGCGCTGAACAGGGGACGCAATCAGCCCCAGCATTTT.

The V gene is TRBV7-2, the J gene TRBJ2-7; 11 bases line up with TRBD2. V was clipped by 1 base and J by 7 bases; unmatched bases: 6. The CDR3 has 15 amino acids. Germline V gene data show CDR1 as SGHTA and CDR2 as FQGNSA. The CDR3 spells CASSLDSGGAWEQYF. The CDR3 DNA is TGTGCCAGCAGCTTAGATAGCGGGGGGGCCTGGGAGCAGTACTTC.

The chain couples TRBV7-2 to TRBJ1-2; perhaps TRBD1 as D (5 bases). The CDR3 totals 15 residues. Trimming took off 5 bases at V and 4 bases at J, with 17 bases between the two ends. Germline CDR1 is SGHTA and CDR2 is FQGNSA. CDR3 amino acids: CASSVSSLGGYGYTF. CDR3 DNA sequence: TGTGCCAGCAGCGTTAGTTCCCTGGGGGGCTATGGCTACACCTTC.

The chain joins TRBV2 to TRBJ2-7; D gene ambiguous. CDR3 length: 14 residues. The germline CDR1 and CDR2 sequences are SNHLY and FYNNEI. V was trimmed by 1 base and J by 0 bases, leaving 7 bases between them. The CDR3 loop reads CASSEGWGSYEQYF. The DNA of the CDR3 is TGTGCCAGCAGTGAAGGATGGGGCTCCTACGAGCAGTACTTC.

The chain has TRBV6-5 and TRBJ1-3; D call uncertain. V was cut by 3 bases and J by 4 bases, with 10 bases left in between. Germline V gene lookup returns CDR1 MNHEY and CDR2 SVGAGI. The CDR3 sequence is 14 residues long. CDR3 sequence reads: CASSYSMTGNTIYF. The CDR3 DNA sequence: TGTGCCAGCAGTTATTCGATGACAGGAAACACCATATATTTT.

This clone was detected only once. This chain joins TRBV5-4 and TRBJ1-1, with TRBD1 as a possible D gene (6 bases). This CDR3 contains 17 residues. CDR1 and CDR2 from the germline V gene are SGHNT and YYREEE (reference sequence). Trimming removed 4 bases at V and 5 bases at J, with 24 bases between. The DNA of the CDR3 is TGTGCCAGCAGCATTCGCCGAATACAGGGTTGGCGTACTGAAGCTTTCTTT. This encodes CASSIRRIQGWRTEAFF. Full variable domain (missing parts from reference TRBV5-4 and TRBJ1-1): ETGVTQSPTHLIKTRGQQVTLRCSSQSGHNTVSWYQQALGQGPQFIFQYYREEENGRGNFPPRFSGLQFPNYSSELNVNALELDDSALYLCASSIRRIQGWRTEAFFGQGTRLTVV.

J is TRBJ1-6 and V is TRBV15; D unresolved. From germline, CDR1 is LNHNV and CDR2 YYDKDF (reference sequence). The CDR3 sequence is 13 residues long. Trimming removed 0 bases at V and 9 bases at J, with 6 bases between. The CDR3 DNA is TGTGCCACCAGCAGAGATAAGGGTTCACCCCTCCACTTT. Translation: CATSRDKGSPLHF.

This clone has a single count. This CDR3 is CACPRTGLNEKLFF. CDR3 nucleotides: TGTGCCTGCCCACGGACAGGGCTTAATGAAAAACTGTTTTTT. V gene TRBV30 combines with J gene TRBJ1-4; 8 bases are shared with TRBD1. From germline, CDR1 is GTSNPN and CDR2 SVGIG (reference sequence). CDR3 length equals 14 residues. V trimming: 6 bases; J trimming: 4 bases; junction bases outside the gene matches: 7.

V usage is TRBV7-2 and J usage is TRBJ2-7, with D perhaps matching TRBD2 (6 bases). This CDR3 has 14 amino acids. Germline V CDR1 and CDR2: SGHTA, FQGNSA. The ends were cut back, 6 bases at V and 4 bases at J, with 16 bases in the middle. CDR3 coding DNA: TGTGCCAGCAGGGGGGGTACACTTGCATACGAGCAGTACTTC. Translating it yields CASRGGTLAYEQYF.

V usage is TRBV19 and J usage is TRBJ2-5; TRBD2 matches at 14 bases. This CDR3 has 17 amino acids. V gave up 5 bases and J gave up 0 bases; unmatched junction bases: 5. Germline CDR1 reads LNHDA; CDR2 reads SQIVND (reference sequence). The CDR3 spells CASSPGLAGANQETQYF. CDR3 sequence (DNA): TGTGCCAGTAGTCCGGGACTAGCGGGGGCAAACCAAGAGACCCAGTACTTC.

The rearrangement joins TRBV7-2 to TRBJ2-1; no firm D call. Trimming cost V 2 bases and J 0 bases, with 17 bases left between them. Germline CDR1 SGHTA, CDR2 FQGNSA. The CDR3 is made up of 18 amino acids. For the CDR3, the DNA is TGTGCCAGCAGCTTATCCTCGGGTCGGCACAGCTCCTACAATGAGCAGTTCTTC. Its translation is CASSLSSGRHSSYNEQFF.

The sample holds a few counts of this clone. The gene calls are TRBV2 and TRBJ1-1, with D hard to call. Between the trimmed V and J ends, which lost 8 bases and 3 bases, there was a span of 16 bases. Germline V gene sequence: CDR1 SNHLY, CDR2 FYNNEI. This CDR3 has 14 residues. The CDR3 nucleotides read TGTGCCAGCTGCAAGGAGAATAGGGACACTGAAGCTTTCTTT. Translation gives CASCKENRDTEAFF.

The V and J genes are TRBV15 and TRBJ2-2; 12 nucleotides line up with TRBD1. This CDR3 has 19 amino acids. CDR1 and CDR2 from the germline V gene are LNHNV and YYDKDF (reference sequence). V was pared by 3 bases and J by 5 bases, with 13 bases of the junction left unmatched. CDR3 loop: CATSSPGQGALRRTGELFF. CDR3 sequence (DNA): TGTGCCACCAGCAGTCCGGGACAGGGGGCGTTACGTCGAACCGGGGAGCTGTTTTTT.

The rearrangement uses TRBV5-4 and TRBJ2-3; D call uncertain. Deletions cut 5 bases from V and 1 base from J, with 8 bases between. The CDR3 is made up of 13 amino acids. The germline gives CDR1 SGHNT, CDR2 YYREEE (reference sequence). Here the CDR3 DNA reads TGTGCCAGCAGGTCACAAGGCACAGATACGCAGTATTTT. Translating it yields CASRSQGTDTQYF.

This clone showed up just once. The chain employs TRBV5-1 and TRBJ2-5; no reliable D call. Trimming removed 2 bases at V and 4 bases at J, with 9 bases between. The CDR3 extends over 13 amino acids. CDR1 SGHRS and CDR2 YFSETQ come from the germline V gene. The DNA of the CDR3 is TGCGCCAGCAGCTTTCTCCCCGGAGAGACCCAGTACTTC. Protein sequence: CASSFLPGETQYF.

The chain employs TRBV4-2 and TRBJ2-3; 13 bases align to TRBD2. The CDR3 extends over 18 amino acids. V was pared by 3 bases and J by 5 bases, with 11 bases of the junction left unmatched. Germline CDR1 LGHNA, CDR2 YNFKEQ. CDR3 sequence: CASSQTSRTSGGRDTQYF. The DNA of the CDR3 is TGTGCCAGCAGCCAGACGTCCCGGACTAGCGGGGGAAGAGATACGCAGTATTTT.

This clone was detected once. J is TRBJ1-2 and V is TRBV10-3; possible D gene TRBD1, 5 bases. The length of the CDR3 is 14 residues. Trimming shortened V by 6 bases and J by 1 base, and 12 bases separated the two germline ends. Germline CDR1 reads ENHRY; CDR2 reads SYGVKD. This chain's CDR3 is CAIRDGTVNYGYTF. The CDR3 DNA is TGTGCCATCAGGGATGGGACTGTTAACTATGGCTACACCTTC.

This chain joins TRBV30 and TRBJ2-7; D is perhaps TRBD2 (6 bases). Trimming pared 2 bases from V and 0 bases from J, leaving 14 bases between. The germline gives CDR1 GTSNPN, CDR2 SVGIG (reference sequence). The CDR3 runs 15 residues. In nucleotides, the CDR3 is TGTGCCTGGAGTTTCGGCGGGGCCAGCTCCTACGAGCAGTACTTC. Translation: CAWSFGGASSYEQYF.

This clone appeared a few times. This same CDR3 is encoded by further DNA sequences in the sample. The rearrangement uses TRBV6-4 and TRBJ2-3, with TRBD2 matching 12 bases. This CDR3 has 15 amino acids. The germline V gene has CDR1 MRHNA and CDR2 SNTAGT. Trimming cost V 0 bases and J 5 bases; bases outside gene matches: 0. The CDR3 DNA reads as TGTGCCAGCAGTGACTCGACTAGCGGGGGAGATACGCAGTATTTT. Translation: CASSDSTSGGDTQYF.

The CDR3 region is CASASLTTDFSYEQYF. The DNA of the CDR3 is TGTGCCAGCGCCAGCCTTACGACTGATTTCTCCTACGAGCAGTACTTC. This chain connects TRBV27 to TRBJ2-7; the D is unclear. Trimming shortened V by 8 bases and J by 0 bases, and 20 bases separated the two germline ends. This CDR3 is 16 amino acids long. Germline V gene data show CDR1 as MNHEY and CDR2 as SMNVEV (reference sequence).

This clone was seen only a few times. Other DNA sequences in this specimen translate into the identical CDR3. The gene calls are TRBV19 and TRBJ1-1; 7 bases match TRBD1. This CDR3 spans 13 amino acids. CDR1 and CDR2 from the germline V gene are LNHDA and SQIVND (reference sequence). V shed 3 bases, J shed 4 bases, and the junction held 2 bases outside the gene matches. This chain's CDR3 is CASSIGTATEAFF. CDR3 bases: TGTGCCAGTAGTATCGGGACAGCCACTGAAGCTTTCTTT.

This chain uses TRBV27 with TRBJ2-2; 9 positions agree with TRBD2. CDR3 size: 16 residues. Per the germline V gene, CDR1 is MNHEY and CDR2 is SMNVEV (reference sequence). After removal of 6 bases from V and 4 bases from J, the junction contained 9 bases not matched to a gene. The CDR3 sequence: CASSTTGLARTGELFF. The DNA of the CDR3 is TGTGCCAGCAGCACAACGGGACTAGCCCGCACCGGGGAGCTGTTTTTT.